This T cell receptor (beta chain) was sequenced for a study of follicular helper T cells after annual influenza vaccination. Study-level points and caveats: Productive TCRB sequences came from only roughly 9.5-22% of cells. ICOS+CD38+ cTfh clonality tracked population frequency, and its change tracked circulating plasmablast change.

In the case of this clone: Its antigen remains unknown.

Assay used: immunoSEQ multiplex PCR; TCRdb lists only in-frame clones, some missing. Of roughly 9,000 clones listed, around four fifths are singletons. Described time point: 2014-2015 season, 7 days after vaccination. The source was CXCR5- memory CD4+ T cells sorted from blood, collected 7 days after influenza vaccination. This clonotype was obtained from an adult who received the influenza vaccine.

CDR3 DNA sequence: TGTGCCAGCAGCACAGGGGGCTCCGGGGAGCTGTTTTTT. This sequence encodes CASSTGGSGELFF. The chain employs TRBV7-9 and TRBJ2-2; 9 bases fit TRBD1. The CDR3 has 13 residues. Germline V CDR1 and CDR2: SEHNR, FQNEAQ (reference sequence). The junction had 1 base not matched to a gene; V was cut back by 5 bases and J by 6 bases.